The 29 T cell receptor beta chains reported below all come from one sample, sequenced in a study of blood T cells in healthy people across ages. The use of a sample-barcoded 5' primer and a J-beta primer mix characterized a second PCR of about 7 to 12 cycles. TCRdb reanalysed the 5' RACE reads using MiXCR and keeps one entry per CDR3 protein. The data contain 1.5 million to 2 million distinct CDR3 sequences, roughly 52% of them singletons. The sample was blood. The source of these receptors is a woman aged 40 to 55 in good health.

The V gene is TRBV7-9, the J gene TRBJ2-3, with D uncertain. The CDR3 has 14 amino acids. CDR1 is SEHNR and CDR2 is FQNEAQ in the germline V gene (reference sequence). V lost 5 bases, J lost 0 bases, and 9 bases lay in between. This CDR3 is CASSHQYSTDTQYF. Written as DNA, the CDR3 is TGTGCCAGCAGCCATCAATATAGCACAGATACGCAGTATTTT.

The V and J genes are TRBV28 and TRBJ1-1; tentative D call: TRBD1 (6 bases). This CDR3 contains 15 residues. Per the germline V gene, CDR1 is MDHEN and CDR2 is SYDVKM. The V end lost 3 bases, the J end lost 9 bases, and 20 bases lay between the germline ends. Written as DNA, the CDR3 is TGTGCCAGCAGTTTTCCCAATACAGGGATAACTAAAGCTTTCTTT. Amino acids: CASSFPNTGITKAFF.

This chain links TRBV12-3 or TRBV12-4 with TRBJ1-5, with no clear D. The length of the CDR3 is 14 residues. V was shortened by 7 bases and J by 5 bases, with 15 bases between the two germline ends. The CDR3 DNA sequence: TGTGCCAGCACCGTGGAGGGTTCGCATCAGCCCCAGCATTTT. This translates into CASTVEGSHQPQHF.

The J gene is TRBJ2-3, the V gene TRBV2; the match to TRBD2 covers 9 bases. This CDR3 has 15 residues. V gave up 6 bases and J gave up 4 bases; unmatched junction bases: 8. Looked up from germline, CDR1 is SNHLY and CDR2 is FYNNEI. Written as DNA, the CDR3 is TGTGCCAGCAGAATTGACGGGACTAGCCCAGATACGCAGTATTTT. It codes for CASRIDGTSPDTQYF.

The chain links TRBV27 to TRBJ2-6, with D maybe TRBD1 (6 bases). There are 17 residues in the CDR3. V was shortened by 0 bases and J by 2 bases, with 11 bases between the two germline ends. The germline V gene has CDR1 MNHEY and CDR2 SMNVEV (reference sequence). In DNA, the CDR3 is TGTGCCAGCAGTTTATCAGCGCCAGGGGCTGGGGCCAACGTCCTGACTTTC. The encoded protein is CASSLSAPGAGANVLTF.

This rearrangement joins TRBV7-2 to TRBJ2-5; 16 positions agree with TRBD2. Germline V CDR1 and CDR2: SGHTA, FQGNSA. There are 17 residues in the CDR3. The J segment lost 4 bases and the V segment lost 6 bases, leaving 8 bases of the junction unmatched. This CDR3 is CASRPGTSGGATETQYF. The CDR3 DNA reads TGTGCCAGCAGACCGGGGACTAGCGGGGGGGCTACAGAGACCCAGTACTTC.

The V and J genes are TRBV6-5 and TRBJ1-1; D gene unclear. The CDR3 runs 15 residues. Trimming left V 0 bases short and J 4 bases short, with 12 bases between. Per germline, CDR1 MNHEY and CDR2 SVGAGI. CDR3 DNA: TGTGCCAGCAGTTACTCGGGGAAGGTGGGCACTGAAGCTTTCTTT. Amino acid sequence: CASSYSGKVGTEAFF.

The CDR3 bases are TGTGCCATCAATAGGGTGTCTGCCGGTGAGCAGTTCTTC. Its protein is CAINRVSAGEQFF. The genes are TRBV10-3 and TRBJ2-1; no reliable D call. Germline lookup yields CDR1 ENHRY and CDR2 SYGVKD. The CDR3 is made up of 13 amino acids. The germline V and J ends were trimmed by 7 bases and 9 bases, with 16 bases remaining between them.

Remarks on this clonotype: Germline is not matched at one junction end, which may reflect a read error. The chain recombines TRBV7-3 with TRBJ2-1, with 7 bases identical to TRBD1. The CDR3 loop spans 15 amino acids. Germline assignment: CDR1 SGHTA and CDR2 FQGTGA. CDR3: CASSFDRVLYNEQIF. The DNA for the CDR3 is TGTGCCAGCAGCTTCGACAGGGTCCTTTACAATGAGCAGATCTTC.

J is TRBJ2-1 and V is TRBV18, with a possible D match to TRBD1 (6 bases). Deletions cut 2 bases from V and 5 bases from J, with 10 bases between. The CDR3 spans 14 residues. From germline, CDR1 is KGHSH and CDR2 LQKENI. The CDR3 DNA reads TGTGCCAGCTCACCAGGACAGATAGACAATGAGCAGTTCTTC. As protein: CASSPGQIDNEQFF.

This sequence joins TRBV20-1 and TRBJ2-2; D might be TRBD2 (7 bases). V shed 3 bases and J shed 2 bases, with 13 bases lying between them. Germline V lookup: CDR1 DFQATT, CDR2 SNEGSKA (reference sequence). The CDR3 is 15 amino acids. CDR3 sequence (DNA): TGCAGTGCTAGTTCTCGGGGGGCAAACACCGGGGAGCTGTTTTTT. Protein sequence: CSASSRGANTGELFF.

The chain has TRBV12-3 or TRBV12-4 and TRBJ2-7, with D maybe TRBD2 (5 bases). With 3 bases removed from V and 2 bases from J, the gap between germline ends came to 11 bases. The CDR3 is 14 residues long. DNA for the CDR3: TGTGCCAGCAGTTTCTTGAGCGGCGCCTACGAGCAGTACTTC. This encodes CASSFLSGAYEQYF.

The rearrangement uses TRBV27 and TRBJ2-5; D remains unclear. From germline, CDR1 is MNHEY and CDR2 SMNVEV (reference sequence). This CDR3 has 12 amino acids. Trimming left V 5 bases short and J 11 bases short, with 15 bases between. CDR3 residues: CASSKPSLKQYF. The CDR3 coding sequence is TGTGCCAGCAGTAAGCCTTCCCTTAAGCAGTACTTC.

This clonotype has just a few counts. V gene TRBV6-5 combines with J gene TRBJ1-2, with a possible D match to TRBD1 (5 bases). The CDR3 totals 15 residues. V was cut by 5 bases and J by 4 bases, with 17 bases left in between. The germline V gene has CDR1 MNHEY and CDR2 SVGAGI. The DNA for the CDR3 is TGTGCCAGCAGTAGACGTCGGCAGGGTATCTATGGCTACACCTTC. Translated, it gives CASSRRRQGIYGYTF.

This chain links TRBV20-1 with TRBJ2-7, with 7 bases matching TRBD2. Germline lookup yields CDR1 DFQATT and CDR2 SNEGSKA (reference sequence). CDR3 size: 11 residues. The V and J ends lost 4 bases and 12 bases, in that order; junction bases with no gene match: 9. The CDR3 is CSATWTRIAYF. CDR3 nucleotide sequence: TGCAGTGCTACTTGGACTAGGATCGCGTACTTC.

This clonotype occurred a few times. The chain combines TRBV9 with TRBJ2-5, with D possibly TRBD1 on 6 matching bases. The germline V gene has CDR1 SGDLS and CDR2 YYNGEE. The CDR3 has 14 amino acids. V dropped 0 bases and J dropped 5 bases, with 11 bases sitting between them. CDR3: CASSVEGVWETQYF. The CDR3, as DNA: TGTGCCAGCAGCGTAGAGGGGGTCTGGGAGACCCAGTACTTC.

The CDR3 loop reads CASSPTNDRVYYEQYF. In DNA, the CDR3 is TGTGCCAGCTCACCTACTAACGACAGGGTCTACTACGAGCAGTACTTC. The chain carries TRBV18 and TRBJ2-7, with 7 bases that match TRBD1. This CDR3 is built from 16 residues. The V gene end was trimmed by 3 bases and the J gene end by 3 bases; junction bases not matched to a gene: 11. CDR1 is KGHSH and CDR2 is LQKENI in the germline V gene.

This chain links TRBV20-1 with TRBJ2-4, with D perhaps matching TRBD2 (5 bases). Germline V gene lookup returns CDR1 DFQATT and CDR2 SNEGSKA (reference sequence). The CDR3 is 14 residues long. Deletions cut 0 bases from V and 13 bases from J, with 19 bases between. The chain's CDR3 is CSARDRESYNEQYF. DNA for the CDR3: TGCAGTGCTAGAGATCGGGAAAGCTACAATGAGCAGTACTTC.

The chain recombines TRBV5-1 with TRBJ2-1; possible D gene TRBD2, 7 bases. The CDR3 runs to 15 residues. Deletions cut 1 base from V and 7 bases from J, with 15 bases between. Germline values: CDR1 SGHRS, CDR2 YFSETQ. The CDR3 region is CASSLFAGAGNEQFF. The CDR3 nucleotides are TGCGCCAGCAGCTTGTTTGCGGGGGCGGGTAATGAGCAGTTCTTC.

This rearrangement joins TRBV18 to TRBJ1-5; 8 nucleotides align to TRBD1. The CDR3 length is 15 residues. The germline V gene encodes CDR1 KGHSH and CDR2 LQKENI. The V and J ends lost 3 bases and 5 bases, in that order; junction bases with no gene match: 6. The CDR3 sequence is CASSPNTGGDQPQHF. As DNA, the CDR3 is TGTGCCAGCTCACCTAACACAGGGGGTGATCAGCCCCAGCATTTT.

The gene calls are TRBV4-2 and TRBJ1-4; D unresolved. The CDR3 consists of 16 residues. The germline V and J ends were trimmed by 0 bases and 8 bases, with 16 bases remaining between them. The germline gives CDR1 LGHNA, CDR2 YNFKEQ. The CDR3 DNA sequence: TGTGCCAGCAGCCAAGACCCCCCGCGAAGTGGCGAAAAACTGTTTTTT. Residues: CASSQDPPRSGEKLFF.

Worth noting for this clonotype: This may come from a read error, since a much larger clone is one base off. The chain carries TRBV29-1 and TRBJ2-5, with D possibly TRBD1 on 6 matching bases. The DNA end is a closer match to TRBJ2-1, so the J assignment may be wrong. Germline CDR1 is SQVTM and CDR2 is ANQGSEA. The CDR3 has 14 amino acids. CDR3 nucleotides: TGCAGCGTTGAGCAGGACAGAGCCCAAGAGACCCAGTTCTTC. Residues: CSVEQDRAQETQFF.

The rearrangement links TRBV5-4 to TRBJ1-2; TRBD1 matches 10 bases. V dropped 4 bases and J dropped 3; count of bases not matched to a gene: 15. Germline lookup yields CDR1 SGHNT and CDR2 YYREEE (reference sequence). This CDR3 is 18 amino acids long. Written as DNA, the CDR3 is TGTGCCAGCAGCGGGACAAGGACAGGGGGACAGGATCACTATGGCTACACCTTC. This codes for CASSGTRTGGQDHYGYTF.

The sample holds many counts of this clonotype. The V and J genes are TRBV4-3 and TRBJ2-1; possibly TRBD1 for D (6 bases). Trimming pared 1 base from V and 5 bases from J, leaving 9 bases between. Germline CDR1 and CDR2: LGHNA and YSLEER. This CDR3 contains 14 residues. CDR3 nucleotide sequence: TGCGCCAGCAGCCAAGGGACAGCTAACAATGAGCAGTTCTTC. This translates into CASSQGTANNEQFF.

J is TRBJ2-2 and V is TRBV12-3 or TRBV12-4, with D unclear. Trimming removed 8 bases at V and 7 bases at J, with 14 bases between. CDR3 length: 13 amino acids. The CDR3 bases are TGTGCCAGCCATAGACCGGTTGTCGGGGAGCTGTTTTTT. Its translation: CASHRPVVGELFF.

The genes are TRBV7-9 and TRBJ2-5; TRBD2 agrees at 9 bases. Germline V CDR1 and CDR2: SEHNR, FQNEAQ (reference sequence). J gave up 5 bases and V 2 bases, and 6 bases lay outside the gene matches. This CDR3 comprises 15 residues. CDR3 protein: CASSLSAGGTETQYF. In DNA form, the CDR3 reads TGTGCCAGCAGCTTATCAGCGGGGGGAACGGAGACCCAGTACTTC.

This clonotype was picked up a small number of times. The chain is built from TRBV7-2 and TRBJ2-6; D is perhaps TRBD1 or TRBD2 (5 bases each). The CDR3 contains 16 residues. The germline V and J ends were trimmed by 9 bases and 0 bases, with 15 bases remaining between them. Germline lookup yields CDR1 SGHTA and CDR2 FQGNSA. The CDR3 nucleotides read TGTGCCAGTAGCCCGGGACGCCTCTCTGGGGCCAACGTCCTGACTTTC. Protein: CASSPGRLSGANVLTF.

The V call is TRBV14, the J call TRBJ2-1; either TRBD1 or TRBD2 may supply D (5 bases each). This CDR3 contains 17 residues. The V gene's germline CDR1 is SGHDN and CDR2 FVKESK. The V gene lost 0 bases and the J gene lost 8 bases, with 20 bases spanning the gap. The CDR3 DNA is TGTGCCAGCAGCCAAGAGATCGGGACCAACTATCGGGATGAGCAGTTCTTC. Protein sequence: CASSQEIGTNYRDEQFF.

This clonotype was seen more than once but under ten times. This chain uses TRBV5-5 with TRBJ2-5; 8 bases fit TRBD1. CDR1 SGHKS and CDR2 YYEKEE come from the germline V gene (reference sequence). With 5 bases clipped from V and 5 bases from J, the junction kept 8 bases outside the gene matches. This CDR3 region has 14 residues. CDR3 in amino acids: CASRYLTGEETQYF. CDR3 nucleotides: TGTGCCAGCAGATATTTGACAGGGGAGGAGACCCAGTACTTC.